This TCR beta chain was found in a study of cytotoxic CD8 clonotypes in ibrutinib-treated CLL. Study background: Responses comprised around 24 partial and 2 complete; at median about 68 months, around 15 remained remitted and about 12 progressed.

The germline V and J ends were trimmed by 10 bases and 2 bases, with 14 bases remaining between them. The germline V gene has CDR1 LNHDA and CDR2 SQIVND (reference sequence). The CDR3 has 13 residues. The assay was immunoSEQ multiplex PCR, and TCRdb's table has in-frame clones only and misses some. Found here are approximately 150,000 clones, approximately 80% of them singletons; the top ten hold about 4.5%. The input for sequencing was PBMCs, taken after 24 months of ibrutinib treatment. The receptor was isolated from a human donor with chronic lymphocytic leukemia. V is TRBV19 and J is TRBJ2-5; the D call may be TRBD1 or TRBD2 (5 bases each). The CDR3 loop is CATEGWGQETQYF. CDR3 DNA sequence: TGTGCCACCGAGGGGTGGGGTCAAGAGACCCAGTACTTC.